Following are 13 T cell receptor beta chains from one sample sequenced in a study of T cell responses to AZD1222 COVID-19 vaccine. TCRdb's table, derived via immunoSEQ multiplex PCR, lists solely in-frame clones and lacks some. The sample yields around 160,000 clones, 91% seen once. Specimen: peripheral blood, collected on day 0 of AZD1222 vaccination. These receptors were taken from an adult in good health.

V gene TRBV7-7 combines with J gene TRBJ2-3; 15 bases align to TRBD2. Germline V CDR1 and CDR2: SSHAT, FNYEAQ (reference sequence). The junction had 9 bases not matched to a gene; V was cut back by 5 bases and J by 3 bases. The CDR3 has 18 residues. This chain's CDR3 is CASSRRTSGRAPTDTQYF. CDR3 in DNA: TGTGCCAGCAGCCGCCGGACTAGCGGGAGGGCCCCTACAGATACGCAGTATTTT.

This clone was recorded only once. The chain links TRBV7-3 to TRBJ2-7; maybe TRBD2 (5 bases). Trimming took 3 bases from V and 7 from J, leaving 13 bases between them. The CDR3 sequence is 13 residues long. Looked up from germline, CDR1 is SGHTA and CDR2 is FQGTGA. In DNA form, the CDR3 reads TGTGCCAGCAGCTTCTCCCCCCGCGGGGAGCAGTACTTC. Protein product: CASSFSPRGEQYF.

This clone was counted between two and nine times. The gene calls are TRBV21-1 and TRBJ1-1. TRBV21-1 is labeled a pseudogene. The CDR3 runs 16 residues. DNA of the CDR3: TGTGCCAGCAGCAACCCAAGTCCGACTAGTAACACTGAAGCTTTCTTT. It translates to CASSNPSPTSNTEAFF.

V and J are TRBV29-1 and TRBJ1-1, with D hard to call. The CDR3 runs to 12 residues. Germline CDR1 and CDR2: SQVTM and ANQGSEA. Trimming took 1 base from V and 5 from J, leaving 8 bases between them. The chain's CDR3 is CSVEVGRTEAFF. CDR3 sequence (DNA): TGCAGCGTTGAAGTTGGACGGACTGAAGCTTTCTTT.

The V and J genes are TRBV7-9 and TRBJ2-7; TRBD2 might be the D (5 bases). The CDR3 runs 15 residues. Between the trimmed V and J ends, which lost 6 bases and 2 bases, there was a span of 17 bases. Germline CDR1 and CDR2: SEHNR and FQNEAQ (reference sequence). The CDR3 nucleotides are TGTGCCAGCAGTCCCAGGTCCAGCGGCGCCTACGAGCAGTACTTC. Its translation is CASSPRSSGAYEQYF.

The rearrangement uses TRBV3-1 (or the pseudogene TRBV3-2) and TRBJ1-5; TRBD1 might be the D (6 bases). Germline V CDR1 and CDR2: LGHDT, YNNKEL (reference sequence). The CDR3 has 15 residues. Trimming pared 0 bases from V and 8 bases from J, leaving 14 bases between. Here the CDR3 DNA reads TGTGCCAGCAGCCAAGATCATGGGGGCGGGGAGCCCCAGCATTTT. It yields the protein CASSQDHGGGEPQHF.

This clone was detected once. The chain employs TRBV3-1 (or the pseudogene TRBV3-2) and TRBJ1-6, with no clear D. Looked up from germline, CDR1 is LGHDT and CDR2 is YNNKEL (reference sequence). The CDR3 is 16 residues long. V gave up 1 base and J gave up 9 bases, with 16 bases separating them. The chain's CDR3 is CASSQVVWLSCSPLHF. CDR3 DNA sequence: TGTGCCAGCAGCCAAGTTGTCTGGCTGTCTTGTTCACCCCTCCACTTT.

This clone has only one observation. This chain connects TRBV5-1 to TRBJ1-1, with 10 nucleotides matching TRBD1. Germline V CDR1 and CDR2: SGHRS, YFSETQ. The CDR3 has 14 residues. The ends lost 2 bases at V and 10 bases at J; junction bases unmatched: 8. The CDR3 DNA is TGCGCCAGCAGCTTCGGGACAGGGGATATTGGAGCTTTCTTT. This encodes CASSFGTGDIGAFF.

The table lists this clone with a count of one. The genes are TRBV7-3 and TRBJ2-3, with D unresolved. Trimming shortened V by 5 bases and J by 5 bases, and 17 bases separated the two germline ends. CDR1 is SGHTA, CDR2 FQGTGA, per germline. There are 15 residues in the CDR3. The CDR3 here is CASSRRTGLVDTQYF. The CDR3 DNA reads TGTGCCAGCAGCCGTCGAACGGGTTTGGTAGATACGCAGTATTTT. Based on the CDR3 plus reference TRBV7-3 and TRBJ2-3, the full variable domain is GAGVSQTPSNKVTEKGKYVELRCDPISGHTALYWYRQSLGQGPEFLIYFQGTGAADDSGLPNDRFFAVRPEGSVSTLKIQRTERGDSAVYLCASSRRTGLVDTQYFGPGTRLTVL.

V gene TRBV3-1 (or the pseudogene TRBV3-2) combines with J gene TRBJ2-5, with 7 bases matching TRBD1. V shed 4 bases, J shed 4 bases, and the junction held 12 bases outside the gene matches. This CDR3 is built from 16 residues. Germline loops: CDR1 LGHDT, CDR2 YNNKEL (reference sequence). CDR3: CASSRGRGGTRETQYF. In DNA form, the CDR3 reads TGTGCCAGCAGCCGAGGCCGAGGGGGCACGCGAGAGACCCAGTACTTC.

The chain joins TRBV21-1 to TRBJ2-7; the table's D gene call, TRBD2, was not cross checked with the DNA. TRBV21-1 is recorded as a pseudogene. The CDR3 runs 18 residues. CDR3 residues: CASSKSQPAGRGSYEQYF. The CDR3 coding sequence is TGTGCCAGCAGCAAATCCCAGCCGGCGGGAAGGGGCTCCTACGAGCAGTACTTC.

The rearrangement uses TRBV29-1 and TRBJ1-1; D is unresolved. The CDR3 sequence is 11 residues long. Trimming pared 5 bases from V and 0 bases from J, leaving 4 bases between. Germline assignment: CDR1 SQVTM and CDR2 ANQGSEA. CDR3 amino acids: CSVPMNTEAFF. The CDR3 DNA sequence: TGCAGCGTTCCTATGAACACTGAAGCTTTCTTT.

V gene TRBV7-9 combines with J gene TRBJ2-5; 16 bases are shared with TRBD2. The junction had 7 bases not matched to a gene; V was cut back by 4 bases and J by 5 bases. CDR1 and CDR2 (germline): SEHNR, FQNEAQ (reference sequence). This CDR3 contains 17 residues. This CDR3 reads CASSSGLAGGGLETQYF. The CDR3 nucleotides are TGTGCCAGCAGCTCGGGACTAGCGGGAGGGGGTTTGGAGACCCAGTACTTC. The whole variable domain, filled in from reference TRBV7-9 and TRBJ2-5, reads DTGVSQNPRHKITKRGQNVTFRCDPISEHNRLYWYRQTLGQGPEFLTYFQNEAQLEKSRLLSDRFSAERPKGSFSTLEIQRTEQGDSAMYLCASSSGLAGGGLETQYFGPGTRLLVL.